What follows are 25 T cell receptor beta chains derived from one specimen sequenced in a study of CDR3 diversity in severe acne. TCRdb fed the PCR reads into MiXCR, producing one record per CDR3 protein. Of roughly 81,000 distinct CDR3 sequences in the sample, over 45% were seen once. Sequenced input: blood. All receptors derive from a male donor in good health, serving as a control.

This clonotype has a handful of counts. This chain uses TRBV12-3 or TRBV12-4 with TRBJ1-1; D perhaps matches TRBD1 (5 bases). V was cut by 9 bases and J by 1 base, with 18 bases left in between. The CDR3 sequence is 15 residues long. The CDR3 region has the DNA TGTGCCAGTGGGTCTGGGACTCGGACGAACACTGAAGCTTTCTTT. Residues: CASGSGTRTNTEAFF.

To note about this clonotype: This could be a read error, since a much larger clone is one nucleotide away. J is TRBJ1-5 and V is TRBV6-5; weak D call: TRBD1 (5 bases). The CDR3 runs to 14 residues. Germline CDR1 and CDR2: MNHEY and SVGAGI. CDR3 nucleotide sequence: TGTGCCAGCAGTTACGATGGGACTGATCAGCCCCGGCATTTT. It translates to CASSYDGTDQPRHF.

V gene TRBV20-1 combines with J gene TRBJ2-7; 11 bases agree with TRBD1. Trimming took 6 bases from V and 11 from J; bases not matched to a gene: 12. The germline V gene has CDR1 DFQATT and CDR2 SNEGSKA (reference sequence). There are 13 residues in the CDR3. The CDR3 DNA reads TGCAGTGCCAGACTCTCGGGACAGGGGGAAAAGTACTTC. Its protein product is CSARLSGQGEKYF.

This clonotype was counted at least ten times. The chain combines TRBV6-1 with TRBJ2-3; D may match TRBD1 or TRBD2 (7 bases each). The V and J ends lost 10 bases and 5 bases respectively, with 19 bases between them. This CDR3 is 14 amino acids long. Germline CDR1 and CDR2: MNHNS and SASEGT. The CDR3 DNA sequence: TGTGCCACCTGGACAGGCCGCGGGGGAGATACGCAGTATTTT. This translates into CATWTGRGGDTQYF.

The V and J genes are TRBV24-1 and TRBJ1-2; D is unclear. CDR1 and CDR2 from the germline V gene are KGHDR and SFDVKD. The length of the CDR3 is 15 residues. With 2 bases removed from V and 1 base from J, the gap between germline ends came to 10 bases. CDR3 loop: CATSDSAWDNYGYTF. CDR3 DNA sequence: TGTGCCACCAGTGATTCCGCGTGGGATAACTATGGCTACACCTTC.

The rearrangement links TRBV29-1 to TRBJ1-1, with 9 nucleotides matching TRBD1. The germline CDR1 and CDR2 sequences are SQVTM and ANQGSEA. CDR3 size: 16 residues. V lost 7 bases to trimming and J lost 0 bases; unmatched junction nucleotides: 12. The CDR3 DNA is TGCAGCGGAGGGACAGGGACAGCAACAATGAACACTGAAGCTTTCTTT. This sequence encodes CSGGTGTATMNTEAFF.

In this sample, this clonotype turned up many times. V is TRBV4-2 and J is TRBJ2-4, with unresolved D. Germline assignment: CDR1 LGHNA and CDR2 YNFKEQ. V was shortened by 5 bases and J by 0 bases, with 14 bases between the two germline ends. There are 16 residues in the CDR3. CDR3 DNA: TGTGCCAGCAGCACCCACGAACTGCTAGCCAAAAACATTCAGTACTTC. Translated: CASSTHELLAKNIQYF.

Details on this clonotype: Relative to the germline gene, one junction end is altered; a read error may explain this. The chain uses TRBV11-2 and TRBJ2-7, with TRBD1 matching 9 bases. CDR3 length equals 15 residues. The germline V gene encodes CDR1 SGHAT and CDR2 FQNNGV. The CDR3 loop is CASSPRDRASYERYF. The DNA for the CDR3 is TGTGCCAGCAGTCCCCGGGACAGGGCCTCCTACGAGCGGTACTTC. Based on the CDR3 plus reference TRBV11-2 and TRBJ2-7, the full variable domain is EAGVAQSPRYKIIEKRQSVAFWCNPISGHATLYWYQQILGQGPKLLIQFQNNGVVDDSQLPKDRFSAERLKGVDSTLKIQPAKLEDSAVYLCASSPRDRASYERYFGPGTRLTVT.

The chain recombines TRBV19 with TRBJ1-1; D uncertain. With 6 bases removed from V and 6 bases from J, the gap between germline ends came to 8 bases. The germline gives CDR1 LNHDA, CDR2 SQIVND (reference sequence). The CDR3 spans 11 residues. This CDR3 reads CASRLRSEAFF. The DNA for the CDR3 is TGTGCCAGTAGGCTCAGGTCTGAAGCTTTCTTT.

Turning to this clonotype: The limits of the CDR3 on the DNA are not certain, so only TCRdb's listed CDR3 is given. The rearrangement links TRBV7-9 to TRBJ2-5; the table's D call, TRBD2, was not checked against the DNA. The CDR3 extends over 18 residues, inclusive of both ends. In germline, CDR1 is SEHNR, CDR2 FQNEAQ (reference sequence). CDR3 region: CASSFYICSASLQVAQYF.

Concerning this clonotype: Sequence at one end of the junction differs from germline and may be a read error. The V and J genes are TRBV30 and TRBJ2-7, with TRBD2 identical over 7 bases. CDR3 length equals 13 residues. The germline V gene has CDR1 GTSNPN and CDR2 SVGIG (reference sequence). CDR3 region: CAGRLRGGYEQYF. CDR3 sequence (DNA): TGTGCCGGGAGACTCCGCGGGGGTTACGAGCAGTACTTC.

The gene calls are TRBV10-2 and TRBJ1-1; TRBD1 aligns across 7 bases. CDR1 and CDR2 (germline): WSHSY, SAAADI. J was trimmed by 4 bases and V by 5 bases; bases with no gene match: 16. CDR3 length: 17 amino acids. The CDR3, as DNA: TGCGCCAGCAGTAAACAGGGGACGAGGGAATTCGTCACTGAAGCTTTCTTT. This codes for CASSKQGTREFVTEAFF.

For this clonotype: The junction and the germline gene differ at one end; a read error may be behind it. This chain joins TRBV7-7 and TRBJ2-1; D is possibly TRBD1 or TRBD2 (5 bases each). Germline V lookup: CDR1 SSHAT, CDR2 FNYEAQ (reference sequence). This CDR3 comprises 12 residues. The CDR3 reads CASSIGTTQQFF. CDR3 in DNA: TGTGCTAGCAGCATCGGGACGACACAACAGTTCTTC.

The V call is TRBV15, the J call TRBJ2-5; D unclear. The CDR3 covers 15 residues. Trimming shortened V by 1 base and J by 5 bases, and 14 bases separated the two germline ends. Germline V gene data show CDR1 as LNHNV and CDR2 as YYDKDF (reference sequence). The CDR3: CATSRGSGSRETQYF. The DNA for the CDR3 is TGTGCCACCAGCAGAGGTTCCGGTAGCAGGGAGACCCAGTACTTC. Full variable domain (outside the CDR3, taken from reference TRBV15 and TRBJ2-5): DAMVIQNPRYQVTQFGKPVTLSCSQTLNHNVMYWYQQKSSQAPKLLFHYYDKDFNNEADTPDNFQSRRPNTSFCFLDIRSPGLGDTAMYLCATSRGSGSRETQYFGPGTRLLVL.

On this clonotype: A much larger clone sits a single nucleotide away, making a read error possible. The rearrangement joins TRBV6-6 to TRBJ2-7, with no clear D. V shed 8 bases and J shed 2 bases, with 19 bases lying between them. Germline CDR1 MNHNY, CDR2 SVGAGI (reference sequence). CDR3 size: 15 residues. The CDR3: CASALAAGWAYEQYF. The DNA for the CDR3 is TGTGCCAGCGCCCTGGCCGCAGGATGGGCCTACGAGCAGTACTTC.

V gene TRBV12-3 or TRBV12-4 combines with J gene TRBJ1-5, with 8 bases that match TRBD1. V lost 7 bases and J lost 4; bases outside the gene matches: 18. The CDR3 contains 18 residues. CDR3 DNA: TGTGCCAGCAAAGCGACAGGGGCGACCCTGGTTGGGAATCAGCCCCAGCATTTT. This codes for CASKATGATLVGNQPQHF.

V gene TRBV28 combines with J gene TRBJ1-2; D is possibly TRBD1 (6 bases). Per germline, CDR1 MDHEN and CDR2 SYDVKM. Trimming stripped 7 bases from V and 8 bases from J, with 11 bases between. CDR3 size: 11 residues. The CDR3 bases are TGTGCCAGCACCACAGGGTTGGGCTACACCTTC. It translates to CASTTGLGYTF.

In its sample, this clonotype was seen many times. The chain recombines TRBV25-1 with TRBJ1-1, with 8 bases identical to TRBD1. This CDR3 spans 12 amino acids. V was pared by 5 bases and J by 13 bases, with 9 bases of the junction left unmatched. Germline CDR1 is MGHDK and CDR2 is SYGVNS. CDR3: CASSTSGGGGFF. DNA of the CDR3: TGTGCCAGCAGTACATCAGGGGGCGGTGGTTTCTTT. Filled out from reference TRBV25-1 and TRBJ1-1, the complete variable domain reads EADIYQTPRYLVIGTGKKITLECSQTMGHDKMYWYQQDPGMELHLIHYSYGVNSTEKGDLSSESTVSRIRTEHFPLTLESARPSHTSQYLCASSTSGGGGFFGQGTRLTVV.

This clonotype was seen a handful of times. This chain connects TRBV7-3 to TRBJ1-1; possibly TRBD1 for D (6 bases). CDR1 is SGHTA, CDR2 FQGTGA, per germline. This CDR3 contains 13 residues. The germline V and J ends were trimmed by 5 bases and 1 base, with 8 bases remaining between them. The CDR3 nucleotides are TGTGCCAGCAGCGGGGACACGAACACTGAAGCTTTCTTT. This translates into CASSGDTNTEAFF. Together with reference TRBV7-3 and TRBJ1-1, the CDR3 gives the full variable domain: GAGVSQTPSNKVTEKGKYVELRCDPISGHTALYWYRQSLGQGPEFLIYFQGTGAADDSGLPNDRFFAVRPEGSVSTLKIQRTERGDSAVYLCASSGDTNTEAFFGQGTRLTVV.

This clonotype was detected many times. The chain employs TRBV10-3 and TRBJ2-7; D gene uncertain. The CDR3 length is 11 residues. Trimming left V 0 bases short and J 7 bases short, with 4 bases between. The germline V gene encodes CDR1 ENHRY and CDR2 SYGVKD. The CDR3 region is CAISESWEQYF. As DNA, the CDR3 is TGTGCCATCAGTGAGTCATGGGAGCAGTACTTC.

This clonotype was picked up many times. The chain joins TRBV20-1 to TRBJ1-1; no clear D gene. Germline lookup yields CDR1 DFQATT and CDR2 SNEGSKA (reference sequence). The CDR3 runs 11 residues. V was clipped by 5 bases and J by 4 bases, with 8 bases between them. The CDR3 is CSAERATEAFF. The CDR3 DNA follows: TGCAGTGCTGAGAGGGCCACTGAAGCTTTCTTT.

V is TRBV4-3 and J is TRBJ2-7; D call uncertain. Germline V gives CDR1 LGHNA, CDR2 YSLEER. CDR3 length equals 14 residues. Trimming left V 5 bases short and J 2 bases short, with 13 bases between. CDR3 protein: CASSSDNPPYEQYF. The CDR3 DNA reads as TGCGCCAGCAGCTCTGACAACCCTCCCTACGAGCAGTACTTC.

The gene calls are TRBV20-1 and TRBJ2-7; 8 nucleotides line up with TRBD2. With V trimmed by 3 bases and J by 5 bases, 9 bases remained unmatched. Per the germline V gene, CDR1 is DFQATT and CDR2 is SNEGSKA (reference sequence). The CDR3 contains 14 residues. This CDR3 reads CSASSASGRDEQYF. CDR3 bases: TGCAGTGCTAGTTCGGCTAGCGGGCGGGACGAGCAGTACTTC.

There are a few counts of this clonotype. This sequence joins TRBV7-8 and TRBJ1-5, with TRBD1 as a possible D gene (5 bases). Germline V gene sequence: CDR1 SGHVS, CDR2 FQNEAQ. The V gene lost 5 bases and the J gene lost 3 bases, with 14 bases spanning the gap. The CDR3 loop spans 15 amino acids. This chain's CDR3 is CASSHLSGANQPQHF. In DNA form, the CDR3 reads TGTGCCAGCAGCCATCTGTCTGGGGCCAATCAGCCCCAGCATTTT.

On this clonotype: Compared with germline, one end of the junction differs, possibly owing to a read error. The gene calls are TRBV27 and TRBJ2-7; D gene unclear. This CDR3 comprises 8 residues. CDR1 MNHEY and CDR2 SMNVEV come from the germline V gene (reference sequence). This CDR3 is CASTSCRF. Written as DNA, the CDR3 is TGTGCCAGCACCTCTTGTAGGTTC.